Reported below is one T cell receptor (beta chain). The germline V gene has CDR1 SGHNT and CDR2 YENEEA. This CDR3 spans 13 amino acids. V dropped 1 base and J dropped 4 bases, with 5 bases sitting between them. The sample is drawn from a study of blood T cell repertoires in COVID-19. Looking at the study overall: COVID-19 samples, acute and convalescent, were from the United States, Italy and Spain.

In the source study's methods: Amplification from reference gene primers served as the basis for estimated nucleated cell counts. Generated by immunoSEQ multiplex PCR, the TCRdb table keeps only in-frame clones and is missing some. Clonal size and the V and J genes are those of that table, whereas D and trimming came from the DNA. Of 95,000 to 130,000 clones listed, around 80% are singletons. Sequencing used peripheral blood. J is TRBJ2-1 and V is TRBV11-3, with D possibly being TRBD2 (5 bases). The TCR was taken from a man aged 65 to 79 with active or convalescent COVID-19. CDR3 region: CASSLGGYNEQFF. In DNA, the CDR3 is TGTGCCAGCAGCTTAGGAGGGTACAATGAGCAGTTCTTC.